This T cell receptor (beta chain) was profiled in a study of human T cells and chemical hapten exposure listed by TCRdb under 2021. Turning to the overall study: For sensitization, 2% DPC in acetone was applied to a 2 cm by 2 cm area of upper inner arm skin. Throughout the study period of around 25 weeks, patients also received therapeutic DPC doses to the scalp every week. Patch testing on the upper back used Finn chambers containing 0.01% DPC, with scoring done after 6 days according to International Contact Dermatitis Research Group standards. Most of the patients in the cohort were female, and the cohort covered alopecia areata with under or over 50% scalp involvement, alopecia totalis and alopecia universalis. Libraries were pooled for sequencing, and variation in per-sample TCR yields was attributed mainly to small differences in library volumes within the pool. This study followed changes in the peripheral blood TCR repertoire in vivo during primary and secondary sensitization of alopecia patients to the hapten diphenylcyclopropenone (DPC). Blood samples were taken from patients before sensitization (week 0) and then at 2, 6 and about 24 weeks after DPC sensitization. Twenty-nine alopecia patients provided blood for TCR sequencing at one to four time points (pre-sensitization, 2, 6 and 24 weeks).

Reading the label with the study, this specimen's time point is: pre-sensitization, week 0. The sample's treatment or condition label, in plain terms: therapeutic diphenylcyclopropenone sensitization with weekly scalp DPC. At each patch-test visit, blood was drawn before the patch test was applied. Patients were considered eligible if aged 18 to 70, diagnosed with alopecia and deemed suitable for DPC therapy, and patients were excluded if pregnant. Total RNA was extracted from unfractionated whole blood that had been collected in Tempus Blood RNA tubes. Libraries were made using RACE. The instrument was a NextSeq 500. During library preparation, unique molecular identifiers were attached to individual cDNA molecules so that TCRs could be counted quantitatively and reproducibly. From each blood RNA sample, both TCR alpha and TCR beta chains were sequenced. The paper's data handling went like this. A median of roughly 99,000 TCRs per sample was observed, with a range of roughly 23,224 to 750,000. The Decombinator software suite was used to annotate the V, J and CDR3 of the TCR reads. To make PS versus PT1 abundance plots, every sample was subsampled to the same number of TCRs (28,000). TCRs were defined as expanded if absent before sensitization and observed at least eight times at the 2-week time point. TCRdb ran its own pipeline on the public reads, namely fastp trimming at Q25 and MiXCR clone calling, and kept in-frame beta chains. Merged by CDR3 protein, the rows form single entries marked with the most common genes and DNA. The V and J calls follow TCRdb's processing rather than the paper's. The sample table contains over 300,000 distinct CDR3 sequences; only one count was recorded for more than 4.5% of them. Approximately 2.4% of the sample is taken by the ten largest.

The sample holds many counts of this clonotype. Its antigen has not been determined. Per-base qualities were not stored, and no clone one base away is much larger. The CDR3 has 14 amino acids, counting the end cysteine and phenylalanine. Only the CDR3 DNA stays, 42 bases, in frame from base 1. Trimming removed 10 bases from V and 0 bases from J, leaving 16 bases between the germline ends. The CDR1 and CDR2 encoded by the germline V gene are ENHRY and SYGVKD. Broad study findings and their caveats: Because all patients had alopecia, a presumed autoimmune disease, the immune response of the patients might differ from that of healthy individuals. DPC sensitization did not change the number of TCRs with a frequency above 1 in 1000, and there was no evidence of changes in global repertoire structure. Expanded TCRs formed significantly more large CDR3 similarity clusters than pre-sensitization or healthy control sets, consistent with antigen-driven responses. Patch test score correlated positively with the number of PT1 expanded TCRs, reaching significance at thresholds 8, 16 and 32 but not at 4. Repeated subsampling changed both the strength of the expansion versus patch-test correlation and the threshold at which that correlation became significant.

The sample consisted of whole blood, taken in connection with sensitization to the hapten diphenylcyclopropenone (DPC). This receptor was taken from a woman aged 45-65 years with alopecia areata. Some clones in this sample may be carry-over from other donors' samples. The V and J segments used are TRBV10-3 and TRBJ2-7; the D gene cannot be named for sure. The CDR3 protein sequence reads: CATKGSQSSYEQYF. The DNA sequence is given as TGTGCCACAAAGGGAAGCCAGAGCTCCTACGAGCAGTACTTC.